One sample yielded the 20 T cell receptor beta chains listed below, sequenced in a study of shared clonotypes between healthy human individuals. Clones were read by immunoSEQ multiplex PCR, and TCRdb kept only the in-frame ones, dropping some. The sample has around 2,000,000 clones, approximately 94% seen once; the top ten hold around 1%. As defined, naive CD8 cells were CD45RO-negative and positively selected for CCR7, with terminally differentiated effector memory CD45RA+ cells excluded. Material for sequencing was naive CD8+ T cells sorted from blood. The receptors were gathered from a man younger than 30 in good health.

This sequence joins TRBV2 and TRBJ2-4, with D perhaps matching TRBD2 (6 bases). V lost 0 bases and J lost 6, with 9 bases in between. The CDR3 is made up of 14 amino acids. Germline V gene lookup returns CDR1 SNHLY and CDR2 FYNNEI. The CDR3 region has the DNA TGTGCCAGCAGTGAAGCGGGGGGTGGAAACATTCAGTACTTC. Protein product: CASSEAGGGNIQYF. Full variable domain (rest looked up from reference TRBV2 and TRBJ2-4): EPEVTQTPSHQVTQMGQEVILRCVPISNHLYFYWYRQILGQKVEFLVSFYNNEISEKSEIFDDQFSVERPDGSNFTLKIRSTKLEDSAMYFCASSEAGGGNIQYFGAGTRLSVL.

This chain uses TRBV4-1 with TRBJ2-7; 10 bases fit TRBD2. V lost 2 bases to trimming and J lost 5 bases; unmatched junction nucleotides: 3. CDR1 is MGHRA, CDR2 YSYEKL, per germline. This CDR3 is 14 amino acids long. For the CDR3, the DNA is TGCGCCAGCAGCCAACTAGCGGGGGAACACGAGCAGTACTTC. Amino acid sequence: CASSQLAGEHEQYF.

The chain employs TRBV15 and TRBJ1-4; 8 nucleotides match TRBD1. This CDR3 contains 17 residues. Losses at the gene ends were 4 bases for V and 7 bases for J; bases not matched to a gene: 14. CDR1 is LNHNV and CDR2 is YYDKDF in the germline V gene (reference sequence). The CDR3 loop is CATSTIYGQGSGEKLFF. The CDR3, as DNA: TGTGCCACCAGCACAATCTACGGACAGGGCAGCGGTGAAAAACTGTTTTTT.

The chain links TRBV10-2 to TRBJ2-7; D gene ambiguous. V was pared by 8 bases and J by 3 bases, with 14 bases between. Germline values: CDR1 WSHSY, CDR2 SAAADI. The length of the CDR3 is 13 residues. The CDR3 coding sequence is TGCGCCAGCGCAGAACACGGAGACTACGAGCAGTACTTC. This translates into CASAEHGDYEQYF.

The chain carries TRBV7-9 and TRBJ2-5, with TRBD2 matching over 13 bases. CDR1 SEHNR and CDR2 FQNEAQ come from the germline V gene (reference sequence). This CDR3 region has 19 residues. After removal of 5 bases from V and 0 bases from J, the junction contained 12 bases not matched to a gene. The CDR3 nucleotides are TGTGCCAGCAGCCACCGCGGGACTAGCGGGATGGGGTACCAAGAGACCCAGTACTTC. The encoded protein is CASSHRGTSGMGYQETQYF.

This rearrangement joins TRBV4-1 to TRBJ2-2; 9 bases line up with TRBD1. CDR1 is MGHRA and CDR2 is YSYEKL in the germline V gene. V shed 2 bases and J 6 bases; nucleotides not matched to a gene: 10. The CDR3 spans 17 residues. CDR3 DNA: TGCGCCAGCAGCCAACATCCCGGGACAGGGACGGCCGGGGAGCTGTTTTTT. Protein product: CASSQHPGTGTAGELFF.

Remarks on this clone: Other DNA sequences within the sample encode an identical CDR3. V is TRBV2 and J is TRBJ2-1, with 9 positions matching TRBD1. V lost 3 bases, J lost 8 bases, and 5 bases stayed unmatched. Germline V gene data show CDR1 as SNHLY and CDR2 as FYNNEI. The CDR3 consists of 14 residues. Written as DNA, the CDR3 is TGTGCCAGCAGTGAGGGACAGGGAGCCTATGAGCAGTTCTTC. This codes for CASSEGQGAYEQFF.

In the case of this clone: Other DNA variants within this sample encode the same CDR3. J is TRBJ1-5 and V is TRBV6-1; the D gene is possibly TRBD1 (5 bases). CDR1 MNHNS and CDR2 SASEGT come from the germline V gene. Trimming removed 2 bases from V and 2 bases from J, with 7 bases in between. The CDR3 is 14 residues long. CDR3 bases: TGTGCCAGCAGTGAATTAGGGGGCAATCAGCCCCAGCATTTT. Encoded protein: CASSELGGNQPQHF.

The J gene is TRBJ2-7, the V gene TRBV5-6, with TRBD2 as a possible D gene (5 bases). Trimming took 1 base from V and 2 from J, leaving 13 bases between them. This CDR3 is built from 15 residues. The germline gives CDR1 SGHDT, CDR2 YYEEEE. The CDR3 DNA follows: TGTGCCAGCAGCTTGTGGGCGGGTCGAGCCTACGAGCAGTACTTC. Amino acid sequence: CASSLWAGRAYEQYF.

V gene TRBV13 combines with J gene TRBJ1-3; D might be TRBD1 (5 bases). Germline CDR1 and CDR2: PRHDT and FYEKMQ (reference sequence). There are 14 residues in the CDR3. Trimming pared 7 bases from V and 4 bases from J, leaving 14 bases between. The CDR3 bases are TGTGCCAGCACCACAGAGGGGTTCGGAAACACCATATATTTT. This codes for CASTTEGFGNTIYF. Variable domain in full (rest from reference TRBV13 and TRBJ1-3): AAGVIQSPRHLIKEKRETATLKCYPIPRHDTVYWYQQGPGQDPQFLISFYEKMQSDKGSIPDRFSAQQFSDYHSELNMSSLELGDSALYFCASTTEGFGNTIYFGEGSWLTVV.

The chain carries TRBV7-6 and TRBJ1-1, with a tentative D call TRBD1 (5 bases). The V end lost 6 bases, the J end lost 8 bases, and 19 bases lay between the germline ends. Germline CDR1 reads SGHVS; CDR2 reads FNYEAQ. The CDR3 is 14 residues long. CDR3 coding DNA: TGTGCCAGCAGTTTGCCGTTGGGGGAAGGGGAAGCTTTCTTT. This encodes CASSLPLGEGEAFF. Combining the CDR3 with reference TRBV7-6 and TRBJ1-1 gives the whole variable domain GAGVSQSPRYKVTKRGQDVALRCDPISGHVSLYWYRQALGQGPEFLTYFNYEAQQDKSGLPNDRFSAERPEGSISTLTIQRTEQRDSAMYRCASSLPLGEGEAFFGQGTRLTVV.

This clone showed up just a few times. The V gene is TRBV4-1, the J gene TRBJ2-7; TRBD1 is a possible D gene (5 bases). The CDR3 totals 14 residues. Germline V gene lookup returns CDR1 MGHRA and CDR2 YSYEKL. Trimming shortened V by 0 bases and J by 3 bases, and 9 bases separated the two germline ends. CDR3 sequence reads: CASSQDPRDYEQYF. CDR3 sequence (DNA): TGCGCCAGCAGCCAAGATCCCAGGGACTACGAGCAGTACTTC.

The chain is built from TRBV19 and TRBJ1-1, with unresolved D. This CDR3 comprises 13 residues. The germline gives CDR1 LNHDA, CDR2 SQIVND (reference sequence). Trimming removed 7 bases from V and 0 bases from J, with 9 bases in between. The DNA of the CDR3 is TGTGCCAGTAACGGCGTCATGAACACTGAAGCTTTCTTT. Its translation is CASNGVMNTEAFF.

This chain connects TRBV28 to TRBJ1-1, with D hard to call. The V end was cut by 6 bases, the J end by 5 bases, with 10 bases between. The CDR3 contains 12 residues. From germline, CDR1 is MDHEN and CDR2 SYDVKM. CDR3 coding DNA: TGTGCCAGCAGCGACGTCGGGACTGAAGCTTTCTTT. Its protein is CASSDVGTEAFF.

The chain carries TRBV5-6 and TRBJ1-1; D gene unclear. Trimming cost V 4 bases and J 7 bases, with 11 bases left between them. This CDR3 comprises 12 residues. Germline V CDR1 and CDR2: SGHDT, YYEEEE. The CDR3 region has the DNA TGTGCCAGCAGCGGCGACATGAATGAAGCTTTCTTT. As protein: CASSGDMNEAFF.

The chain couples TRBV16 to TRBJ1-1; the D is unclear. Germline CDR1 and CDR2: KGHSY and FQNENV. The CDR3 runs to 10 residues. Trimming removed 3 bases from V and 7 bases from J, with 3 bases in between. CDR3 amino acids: CASSHLEAFF. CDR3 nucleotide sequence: TGTGCCAGCAGCCACCTTGAAGCTTTCTTT.

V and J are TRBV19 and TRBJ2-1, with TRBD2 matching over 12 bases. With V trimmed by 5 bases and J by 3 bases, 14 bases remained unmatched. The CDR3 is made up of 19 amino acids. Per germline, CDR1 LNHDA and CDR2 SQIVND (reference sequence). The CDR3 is CASSPLAGGDLPYYNEQFF. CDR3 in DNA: TGTGCCAGTAGTCCGCTAGCGGGAGGGGATCTTCCTTACTACAATGAGCAGTTCTTC.

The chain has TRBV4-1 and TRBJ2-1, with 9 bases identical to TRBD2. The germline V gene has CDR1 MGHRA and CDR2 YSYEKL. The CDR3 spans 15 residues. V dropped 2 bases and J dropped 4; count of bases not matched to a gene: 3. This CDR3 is CASSQRGGVYNEQFF. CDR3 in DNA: TGCGCCAGCAGCCAACGCGGGGGGGTGTACAATGAGCAGTTCTTC.

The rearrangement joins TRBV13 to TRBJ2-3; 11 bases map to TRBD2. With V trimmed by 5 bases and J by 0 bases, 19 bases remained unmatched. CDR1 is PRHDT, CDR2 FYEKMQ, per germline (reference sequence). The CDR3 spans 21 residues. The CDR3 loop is CASSPKDGTSGSLSSTDTQYF. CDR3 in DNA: TGTGCCAGCAGCCCCAAGGATGGAACTAGCGGGAGCCTGAGTAGCACAGATACGCAGTATTTT.

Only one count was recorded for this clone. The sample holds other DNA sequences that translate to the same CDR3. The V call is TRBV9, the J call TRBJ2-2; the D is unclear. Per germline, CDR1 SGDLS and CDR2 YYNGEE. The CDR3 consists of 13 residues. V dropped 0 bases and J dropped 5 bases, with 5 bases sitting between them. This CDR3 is CASSVEGTGELFF. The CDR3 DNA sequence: TGTGCCAGCAGCGTAGAGGGAACCGGGGAGCTGTTTTTT.